This TCR beta chain was observed in a study of T cell changes during pregnancy in multiple sclerosis (dated by TCRdb to between 2018 and 2020). For the study in its entirety: The study examined how the T cell repertoire changed over the course of pregnancy in women with multiple sclerosis.

Comments on this clone: This receptor's antigen is unknown. One base away there is no much larger clone; base qualities are not given.

Relative to germline, V is 4 bases shorter and J is 2 bases shorter, with 13 bases between their ends. The CDR3, cysteine through phenylalanine, is 15 amino acids long. Only the CDR3 DNA is retained, 45 bases long and in frame from the first base. Per the germline V gene (reference sequence), SGHKS is the CDR1 and YYEKEE is the CDR2. Library prep was done by the immunoSEQ multiplex PCR assay. TCRdb stores this immuneACCESS table with in-frame sequences only. Part of the clones is absent; in the studies checked, under half of the shortfall reflects unresolved V genes, and no reason is known for the rest. Here the sample has roughly 61,000 clones; around 90% occur a single time. The ten largest clones take up 0.7% to 0.9% of the sample.

The TCR sequence derives from a female donor in good health, enrolled as a control in a pregnancy study. The specimen comprised peripheral blood, sampled in the first trimester of pregnancy. This chain joins TRBV5-5 to TRBJ1-5; the D segment cannot be called with confidence. The DNA sequence is given as TGTGCCAGCAGCCCGGTGTGGGGAGGCAATCAGCCCCAGCATTTT. It encodes CASSPVWGGNQPQHF.